This is a list of T cell receptor beta chains from one sample in a study of beta chain features in type 1 diabetes. Produced via immunoSEQ multiplex PCR; TCRdb's table is partial and in-frame only. This sample has about 620,000 clones, with about a sixth found just once. Source material: naive CD4+ T cells from blood. The receptors shown here come from a man aged 18 to 29 in good health. CDR3s include the opening cysteine and the closing phenylalanine or tryptophan. A D gene is named only where the DNA matches it firmly. Clone size appears in some rows only: once, few, many, or a class for an expanded clone.

V gene: TRBV28
J gene: TRBJ1-2
clone size: .
D gene: .
CDR3 DNA: TGTGCCACCATTACAGCTAACTATGGCTACACCTTC
CDR3 protein: CATITANYGYTF

V gene: TRBV10-3
J gene: TRBJ1-1
clone size: .
D gene: TRBD1
CDR3 DNA: TGTGCCATCAGCGACACAGGGGTCCCGAACACTGAAGCTTTCTTT
CDR3 protein: CAISDTGVPNTEAFF

V gene: TRBV14
J gene: TRBJ1-2
clone size: .
D gene: .
CDR3 DNA: TGTGCCAGCAGCAAGGGGCCCGGGCCCGGGAACTATGGCTACACCTTC
CDR3 protein: CASSKGPGPGNYGYTF

V gene: TRBV4-3
J gene: TRBJ2-1
clone size: few
D gene: TRBD1
CDR3 DNA: TGCGCCAGCAGCCAACAGGGACAGAAGAATGAGCAGTTCTTC
CDR3 protein: CASSQQGQKNEQFF

V gene: TRBV5-6
J gene: TRBJ2-1
clone size: few
D gene: .
CDR3 DNA: TGTGCCAGCAGCTTGGTAAGGGGGAATGAGCAGTTCTTC
CDR3 protein: CASSLVRGNEQFF

V gene: TRBV25-1
J gene: TRBJ2-1
clone size: few
D gene: TRBD1
CDR3 DNA: TGTGCCAGCAGTGAACGAGGCCCGGGACAGTCCTACAATGAGCAGTTCTTC
CDR3 protein: CASSERGPGQSYNEQFF

V gene: TRBV5-1
J gene: TRBJ2-7
clone size: few
D gene: TRBD2
CDR3 DNA: TGCGCCAGCAGCACGGGACTAGCGGGTGGCGAGCAGTACTTC
CDR3 protein: CASSTGLAGGEQYF

V gene: TRBV28
J gene: TRBJ2-3
clone size: .
D gene: .
CDR3 DNA: TGTGCCAGCGGAAGCACAGATACGCAGTATTTT
CDR3 protein: CASGSTDTQYF

V gene: TRBV5-1
J gene: TRBJ1-2
clone size: few
D gene: .
CDR3 DNA: TGCGCCAGCAGCCGCGGGCAGGACAGCTATGGCTACACCTTC
CDR3 protein: CASSRGQDSYGYTF

V gene: TRBV5-1
J gene: TRBJ2-1
clone size: few
D gene: TRBD1
CDR3 DNA: TGCGCCAGCAGCTCGGGACAGTCCTACAATGAGCAGTTCTTC
CDR3 protein: CASSSGQSYNEQFF

V gene: TRBV7-2
J gene: TRBJ2-1
clone size: .
D gene: TRBD2
CDR3 DNA: TGTGCCAGCAGCTTAGGCGGCGGGGGTAGCTCCTACAATGAGCAGTTCTTC
CDR3 protein: CASSLGGGGSSYNEQFF

V gene: TRBV29-1
J gene: TRBJ2-3
clone size: few
D gene: .
CDR3 DNA: TGCAGCGTTGAAGCGCGCACAGATACGCAGTATTTT
CDR3 protein: CSVEARTDTQYF

V gene: TRBV5-4
J gene: TRBJ1-6
clone size: few
D gene: TRBD1
CDR3 DNA: TGTGCCAGCAGCTTGACAGGGGTTGATTCACCCCTCCACTTT
CDR3 protein: CASSLTGVDSPLHF

V gene: TRBV18
J gene: TRBJ2-1
clone size: .
D gene: .
CDR3 DNA: TGTGCCAGCTCGAGTCGACAGACCCTGGAAGAGCAGTTCTTC
CDR3 protein: CASSSRQTLEEQFF

V gene: TRBV7-2
J gene: TRBJ2-3
clone size: few
D gene: .
CDR3 DNA: TGTGCCAGCAGCTTTAGCTCCACCGGCACAGATACGCAGTATTTT
CDR3 protein: CASSFSSTGTDTQYF

V gene: TRBV28
J gene: TRBJ2-3
clone size: .
D gene: .
CDR3 DNA: TGTGCCAGCCGGGACAGCACAGATACGCAGTATTTT
CDR3 protein: CASRDSTDTQYF

V gene: TRBV5-6
J gene: TRBJ1-2
clone size: .
D gene: TRBD1
CDR3 DNA: TGTGCCAGCAGCCCTGGGACAGTCAATTTGGGGACCTTC
CDR3 protein: CASSPGTVNLGTF

V gene: TRBV18
J gene: TRBJ2-5
clone size: .
D gene: .
CDR3 DNA: TGTGCCAGCTCCCGGGACTTAGAGACCCAGTACTTC
CDR3 protein: CASSRDLETQYF

V gene: TRBV2
J gene: TRBJ2-7
clone size: .
D gene: TRBD1
CDR3 DNA: TGTGCCAGCAGTGAGACAGGGAGAAATCCCTACGAGCAGTACTTC
CDR3 protein: CASSETGRNPYEQYF

V gene: TRBV9
J gene: TRBJ2-5
clone size: .
D gene: TRBD1
CDR3 DNA: TGTGCCAGCAGCGGAGGAGTAGGGGGCGCAGAGACCCAGTACTTC
CDR3 protein: CASSGGVGGAETQYF

V gene: TRBV25-1
J gene: TRBJ2-4
clone size: few
D gene: .
CDR3 DNA: TGTGCCAGCAGTGAACACGGGGCTCGGACCAAAAACATTCAGTACTTC
CDR3 protein: CASSEHGARTKNIQYF

V gene: TRBV6-6
J gene: TRBJ1-2
clone size: few
D gene: .
CDR3 DNA: TGTGCCAGCAGTTACCCAGGGAAAAACTATGGCTACACCTTC
CDR3 protein: CASSYPGKNYGYTF

V gene: TRBV5-1
J gene: TRBJ2-1
clone size: .
D gene: TRBD2
CDR3 DNA: TGCGCCAGCAGCCAGACTAGCGTTGGCAGCTCCTACAATGAGCAGTTCTTC
CDR3 protein: CASSQTSVGSSYNEQFF

V gene: TRBV18
J gene: TRBJ1-5
clone size: few
D gene: TRBD1
CDR3 DNA: TGTGCCAGCTCAGATGAGACAGGGACCTATCAGCCCCAGCATTTT
CDR3 protein: CASSDETGTYQPQHF

V gene: TRBV9
J gene: TRBJ1-2
clone size: few
D gene: .
CDR3 DNA: TGTGCCAGCAGCGTAGCGGAGGGGGTGGTTGGAGGCTACACCTTC
CDR3 protein: CASSVAEGVVGGYTF

V gene: TRBV9
J gene: TRBJ1-3
clone size: .
D gene: .
CDR3 DNA: TGTGCCAGCAGCATAGGGACCACTGGAAACACCATATATTTT
CDR3 protein: CASSIGTTGNTIYF

V gene: TRBV11-3
J gene: TRBJ2-5
clone size: .
D gene: .
CDR3 DNA: TGTGCCAGCAGCTTAGGGCTCGGGGGAGTAGAGACCCAGTACTTC
CDR3 protein: CASSLGLGGVETQYF

V gene: TRBV7-9
J gene: TRBJ2-5
clone size: .
D gene: .
CDR3 DNA: TGTGCCAGCAGCTTGTGGGACACCCGCCGGGAGACCCAGTACTTC
CDR3 protein: CASSLWDTRRETQYF

V gene: TRBV5-4
J gene: TRBJ1-1
clone size: .
D gene: .
CDR3 DNA: TGTGCCAGCAGCTTGGGGACAGCCAACACTGAAGCTTTCTTT
CDR3 protein: CASSLGTANTEAFF

V gene: TRBV11-2
J gene: TRBJ1-5
clone size: .
D gene: TRBD1
CDR3 DNA: TGTGCCAGCAGCTTAGGGACAGGGGTTAATCAGCCCCAGCATTTT
CDR3 protein: CASSLGTGVNQPQHF

V gene: TRBV7-6
J gene: TRBJ1-1
clone size: few
D gene: .
CDR3 DNA: TGTGCCAGCAGCTTACTCGGGGAGGCGAACACTGAAGCTTTCTTT
CDR3 protein: CASSLLGEANTEAFF

V gene: TRBV19
J gene: TRBJ1-3
clone size: .
D gene: .
CDR3 DNA: TGTGCCAGTAGTATACGGCAAAGCTCTGGAAACACCATATATTTT
CDR3 protein: CASSIRQSSGNTIYF

V gene: TRBV28
J gene: TRBJ1-2
clone size: .
D gene: TRBD1
CDR3 DNA: TGTGCCAGCAGACCACAGGGGCTCGATGGCTACACCTTC
CDR3 protein: CASRPQGLDGYTF

V gene: TRBV27
J gene: TRBJ2-7
clone size: .
D gene: .
CDR3 DNA: TGTGCCAGCAGTTTTCAGGCCTACGAGCAGTACTTC
CDR3 protein: CASSFQAYEQYF

V gene: TRBV10-3
J gene: TRBJ2-7
clone size: few
D gene: TRBD1
CDR3 DNA: TGTGCCATCACCCCGGACAGGAGTACCTACGAGCAGTACTTC
CDR3 protein: CAITPDRSTYEQYF

V gene: TRBV7-6
J gene: TRBJ2-7
clone size: .
D gene: TRBD1
CDR3 DNA: TGTGCCAGCAGCTTATTATCTCGGACAGGGGTCTACGAGCAGTACTTC
CDR3 protein: CASSLLSRTGVYEQYF

V gene: TRBV7-9
J gene: TRBJ2-3
clone size: few
D gene: .
CDR3 DNA: TGTGCCAGCAGGCCCGGTTCTGGTTCGACAACCACAGATACGCAGTATTTT
CDR3 protein: CASRPGSGSTTTDTQYF

V gene: TRBV18
J gene: TRBJ1-6
clone size: .
D gene: TRBD1
CDR3 DNA: TGTGCCAGCTCACCGTCGACAGGGCAGGACCTGCCCCTCCACTTT
CDR3 protein: CASSPSTGQDLPLHF

V gene: TRBV5-1
J gene: TRBJ2-7
clone size: few
D gene: .
CDR3 DNA: TGCGCCAGCAGCTTGGCCGGCCAGGGGATCTCCTACGAGCAGTACTTC
CDR3 protein: CASSLAGQGISYEQYF

V gene: TRBV28
J gene: TRBJ1-2
clone size: few
D gene: TRBD1
CDR3 DNA: TGTGCCAGCAGTTGGGGACAGGGAAGCACCTATGGCTACACCTTC
CDR3 protein: CASSWGQGSTYGYTF

V gene: TRBV11-1
J gene: TRBJ2-7
clone size: few
D gene: .
CDR3 DNA: TGTGCCAGCAGCGGCCGGGACACAGTCTACGAGCAGTACTTC
CDR3 protein: CASSGRDTVYEQYF

V gene: TRBV5-4
J gene: TRBJ2-5
clone size: once
D gene: TRBD1
CDR3 DNA: TGTGCCAGCACCGAGGTACAGGGGGCCAAGACCCAGTACTTC
CDR3 protein: CASTEVQGAKTQYF

V gene: TRBV7-3
J gene: TRBJ2-7
clone size: few
D gene: TRBD1
CDR3 DNA: TGTGCCAGTTCACCAGGGGGCAACGAGCAGTACTTC
CDR3 protein: CASSPGGNEQYF

V gene: TRBV10-3
J gene: TRBJ2-5
clone size: .
D gene: TRBD2
CDR3 DNA: TGTGCCATCAGTGAAGCGGGAGCGCGTGAGACCCAGTACTTC
CDR3 protein: CAISEAGARETQYF

V gene: TRBV5-4
J gene: TRBJ1-2
clone size: .
D gene: .
CDR3 DNA: TGTGCCAGCAGCCGGGACTTCTATGGCTACACCTTC
CDR3 protein: CASSRDFYGYTF

V gene: TRBV10-3
J gene: TRBJ1-5
clone size: .
D gene: .
CDR3 DNA: TGTGCCATCAGTGAGTCTGCGGCGGGTCAGCCCCAGCATTTT
CDR3 protein: CAISESAAGQPQHF

V gene: TRBV2
J gene: TRBJ2-7
clone size: few
D gene: .
CDR3 DNA: TGTGCCAGCAGTAAGACGGTCAGCTCCTACGAGCAGTACTTC
CDR3 protein: CASSKTVSSYEQYF

V gene: TRBV7-2
J gene: TRBJ2-5
clone size: few
D gene: TRBD2
CDR3 DNA: TGTGCCAGCAGCTTAGTCGGTAGCGGGGGGGTCCAAGAGACCCAGTACTTC
CDR3 protein: CASSLVGSGGVQETQYF

V gene: TRBV2
J gene: TRBJ2-1
clone size: few
D gene: TRBD1
CDR3 DNA: TGTGCCAGCACTCGACAGGGACAGCCTACTAATGAGCAGTTCTTC
CDR3 protein: CASTRQGQPTNEQFF

V gene: TRBV7-3
J gene: TRBJ2-3
clone size: .
D gene: .
CDR3 DNA: TGTGCCAGCAGCTCCGGGGCCTCCTCAGATACGCAGTATTTT
CDR3 protein: CASSSGASSDTQYF

V gene: TRBV7-2
J gene: TRBJ2-1
clone size: .
D gene: TRBD1
CDR3 DNA: TGTGCCAGCAGCCCCCATCCGAGGGGGCGCCCCTACAATGAGCAGTTCTTC
CDR3 protein: CASSPHPRGRPYNEQFF

V gene: TRBV4-3
J gene: TRBJ2-1
clone size: few
D gene: TRBD1
CDR3 DNA: TGCGCCAGCAGCCAACAGGGGGCCTCCTACAATGAGCAGTTCTTC
CDR3 protein: CASSQQGASYNEQFF

V gene: TRBV4-2
J gene: TRBJ2-7
clone size: few
D gene: .
CDR3 DNA: TGTGCCAGCAGCCAAATGGGACAATTCGAGCAGTACTTC
CDR3 protein: CASSQMGQFEQYF

V gene: TRBV27
J gene: TRBJ2-2
clone size: .
D gene: .
CDR3 DNA: TGTGCCAGCAGTTCGGGGTCTGTCCCGAACACCGGGGAGCTGTTTTTT
CDR3 protein: CASSSGSVPNTGELFF

V gene: TRBV5-1
J gene: TRBJ2-1
clone size: .
D gene: TRBD1
CDR3 DNA: TGCGCCAGCAGCTTGGTCCTAACAGGGGGCAATGAGCAGTTCTTC
CDR3 protein: CASSLVLTGGNEQFF

V gene: TRBV10-3
J gene: TRBJ2-3
clone size: few
D gene: TRBD2
CDR3 DNA: TGTGCCATCAGCCCGGGACTAGCGGGGGGCACAGATACGCAGTATTTT
CDR3 protein: CAISPGLAGGTDTQYF

V gene: TRBV28
J gene: TRBJ2-5
clone size: .
D gene: .
CDR3 DNA: TGTGCCGGTAACGGGGAGACCCAGTACTTC
CDR3 protein: CAGNGETQYF

V gene: TRBV10-3
J gene: TRBJ2-7
clone size: .
D gene: TRBD2
CDR3 DNA: TGTGCCATCAGTGACCCTCCCAGCGGGAGAGTCCACGAGCAGTACTTC
CDR3 protein: CAISDPPSGRVHEQYF